This passage covers 6 T cell receptor beta chains from one sample sequenced in a study of blood T cell repertoires in COVID-19. Assay used: immunoSEQ multiplex PCR; TCRdb lists only in-frame clones, some missing. The data show more than 95,000 clones, less than 90% seen once. Sample: peripheral blood. These receptors were obtained from a man at least 80 years old with active or convalescent COVID-19.

V and J are TRBV9 and TRBJ2-1; D is undetermined. Trimming removed 3 bases at V and 6 bases at J, with 16 bases between. Germline values: CDR1 SGDLS, CDR2 YYNGEE. The CDR3 extends over 15 amino acids. The CDR3 loop reads CASSAGSRSPNEQFF. CDR3 sequence (DNA): TGTGCCAGCAGCGCCGGGTCGCGAAGCCCCAATGAGCAGTTCTTC.

This clone came up once. The chain couples TRBV19 to TRBJ1-2, with D uncertain. V shed 3 bases and J shed 3 bases, with 8 bases lying between them. Per germline, CDR1 LNHDA and CDR2 SQIVND (reference sequence). This CDR3 is 13 amino acids long. CDR3 loop: CASSISRDYGYTF. DNA for the CDR3: TGTGCCAGTAGTATCTCCCGAGACTATGGCTACACCTTC. The full variable domain, with the rest looked up from reference TRBV19 and TRBJ1-2, is DGGITQSPKYLFRKEGQNVTLSCEQNLNHDAMYWYRQDPGQGLRLIYYSQIVNDFQKGDIAEGYSVSREKKESFPLTVTSAQKNPTAFYLCASSISRDYGYTFGSGTRLTVV.

This chain links TRBV5-4 with TRBJ2-7; D may be TRBD1 (5 bases). V was cut by 2 bases and J by 5 bases, with 14 bases left in between. Looked up from germline, CDR1 is SGHNT and CDR2 is YYREEE (reference sequence). The length of the CDR3 is 14 residues. The CDR3 DNA is TGTGCCAGCAGCTTATGGGGCGGCGTGCACGAGCAGTACTTC. This codes for CASSLWGGVHEQYF. Filled out from reference TRBV5-4 and TRBJ2-7, the complete variable domain reads ETGVTQSPTHLIKTRGQQVTLRCSSQSGHNTVSWYQQALGQGPQFIFQYYREEENGRGNFPPRFSGLQFPNYSSELNVNALELDDSALYLCASSLWGGVHEQYFGPGTRLTVT.

The J gene is TRBJ2-2, the V gene TRBV6-2 or TRBV6-3; TRBD1 aligns across 9 bases. Germline CDR1 and CDR2: MNHEY and SVGEGT. J gave up 0 bases and V 5 bases, and 4 bases lay outside the gene matches. The length of the CDR3 is 16 residues. The CDR3 coding sequence is TGTGCCAGCAGTCGATGGACAGGGGCGAACACCGGGGAGCTGTTTTTT. Its translation: CASSRWTGANTGELFF.

This sequence joins TRBV7-9 and TRBJ2-1; 9 bases agree with TRBD2. This CDR3 has 17 residues. CDR1 is SEHNR and CDR2 is FQNEAQ in the germline V gene (reference sequence). The J segment lost 6 bases and the V segment lost 5 bases, leaving 14 bases of the junction unmatched. The CDR3 sequence is CASSPTGAGGPSNEQFF. CDR3 coding DNA: TGTGCCAGCAGCCCCACCGGGGCGGGGGGGCCCAGCAATGAGCAGTTCTTC.

This rearrangement joins TRBV10-3 to TRBJ2-5; D is undetermined. Between the trimmed V and J ends, which lost 6 bases and 5 bases, there was a span of 16 bases. CDR1 is ENHRY, CDR2 SYGVKD, per germline. The CDR3 contains 14 residues. CDR3 coding DNA: TGTGCCATCAGCCTAACGGCCCCCGGGGAGACCCAGTACTTC. Its protein is CAISLTAPGETQYF.